A selection of T cell receptor beta chains follows, all from one sample in a study of CD8 T cells in Susac syndrome. TCRdb itself ran the immunoSEQ multiplex PCR reads through MiXCR, one entry per CDR3 protein. The table lists about 200,000 distinct CDR3 sequences, about 95% of them singletons. Sequenced: CD4+ T cells from PBMCs. The receptors originated from a human donor with multiple sclerosis. The CDR3 runs from the conserved cysteine through the conserved F or W. A D gene is named only where the DNA matches it firmly. Clone size is shown for a subset of rows, as once, few, many or a class of expanded clone.

j_call v_call clone_size d_call cdr3_nt cdr3_aa
TRBJ1-2 TRBV5-1 - - TGCGCCAGCAGCTTGGCCCTAACCTATATGCGGGGCTACACCTTC CASSLALTYMRGYTF
TRBJ2-2 TRBV5-6 - TRBD1 TGTGCCAGCAGCCTGGGACAGGGCAATGACGGGGAGCTGTTTTTT CASSLGQGNDGELFF
TRBJ1-5 TRBV30 - - TGTGCCTGGAGTGTACCAAATCAGCCCCAGCATTTT CAWSVPNQPQHF
TRBJ2-2 TRBV20-1 - TRBD2 TGCAGTGCCCTACCCGGGACTAGCGTAACCGGGGAGCTGTTTTTT CSALPGTSVTGELFF
TRBJ2-4 TRBV4-2 - TRBD1 TGTGCCAGCAGCCACTTGGACAGGGGAGAGCCTCGGTACTTC CASSHLDRGEPRYF
TRBJ2-6 TRBV29-1 - - TGCAGCGTGGACGAGGGGGGGGCCAACGTCCTGACTTTC CSVDEGGANVLTF
TRBJ2-5 TRBV6-6 - - TGTGCCAGCAGTTACGGGGGATTAGAGACCCAGTACTTC CASSYGGLETQYF
TRBJ2-1 TRBV14 - - TGTGCCAGCAGCCGAAGGAGGGGGCATGATGAGCAGTTCTTC CASSRRRGHDEQFF
TRBJ2-7 TRBV29-1 - - TGCAGCGTTGAAGGGTCCTCCTACGAGCAGTACTTC CSVEGSSYEQYF
TRBJ2-5 TRBV7-2 - - TGTGCCAGCAGTCCATGGGTCTCGGAAGAGACCCAGTACTTC CASSPWVSEETQYF
TRBJ1-6 TRBV5-1 - TRBD1 TGCGCCAGCAGCTCTTTCGGGACAGCCAATTCACCCCTCCACTTT CASSSFGTANSPLHF
TRBJ1-4 TRBV29-1 - - TGCAGCGTTTCGGGTGGACAGAGGGCTAATGAAAAACTGTTTTTT CSVSGGQRANEKLFF
TRBJ2-1 TRBV30 - - TGTGCCTGGAGACCCTCCTACAATGAGCAGTTCTTC CAWRPSYNEQFF
TRBJ1-2 TRBV30 - - TGTGCCTGGAGTGTTAGCTATGGCTACACCTTC CAWSVSYGYTF
TRBJ1-5 TRBV12-3/TRBV12-4 - - TGTGCCAGCAGTTTAAGGGGAGGGAATGGCAATCAGCCCCAGCATTTT CASSLRGGNGNQPQHF
TRBJ1-5 TRBV6-2/TRBV6-3 - - TGTGCCAGCAGTTACGGGGGGCGGCCCCAGCATTTT CASSYGGRPQHF
TRBJ1-4 TRBV3-1 - TRBD1 TGTGCCAGCAGCCCGTCCGGGACAGGGAGGGAAAAACTGTTTTTT CASSPSGTGREKLFF
TRBJ2-5 TRBV14 - - TGTGCCAGCAGCAGCACTCCAAGATTAGAGACCCAGTACTTC CASSSTPRLETQYF
TRBJ2-5 TRBV30 once - TGTGCCTGGAGTGTGAAGGACAGCCGGACGGAGACCCAGTACTTC CAWSVKDSRTETQYF
TRBJ2-3 TRBV25-1 - - TGTGCCAGCAGCGCTCTTTCACCAGCAGATACGCAGTATTTT CASSALSPADTQYF
TRBJ1-5 TRBV5-1 - - TGCGCCAGCAGCATACAGGGTGATCAGCCCCAGCATTTT CASSIQGDQPQHF
TRBJ2-1 TRBV20-1 - - TGCAGTGCTCCCGGGAGAGGGGACAATGAGCAGTTCTTC CSAPGRGDNEQFF
TRBJ2-5 TRBV25-1 - TRBD2 TGTGCCAGCAGTGAATGGGCTAGCGGTCAAGAGACCCAGTACTTC CASSEWASGQETQYF
TRBJ1-2 TRBV25-1 - - TGTGCCATACGAGAGGGGCCGTCCTATGGCTACACCTTC CAIREGPSYGYTF
TRBJ2-7 TRBV7-2 - - TGTGCCAGCAGCTCCCTCGGGCCCTACGAGCAGTACTTC CASSSLGPYEQYF
TRBJ2-7 TRBV18 - - TGTGCCAGCTCACCCAACACAGGGTCCTACGAGCAGTACTTC CASSPNTGSYEQYF
TRBJ1-2 TRBV30 once - TGTGCCTGGAGTGTAACGTCTGGGGCGGGCTACACCTTC CAWSVTSGAGYTF
TRBJ2-7 TRBV5-4 - - TGTGCCAGCAGCTTGGCCGATGTGGGCGACGAGCAGTACTTC CASSLADVGDEQYF
TRBJ1-5 TRBV18 - - TGTGCCAGCTCAATCGGACAGAATCAGCCCCAGCATTTT CASSIGQNQPQHF
TRBJ1-1 TRBV29-1 - - TGCAGCGTTGCCCGTCAACCTGAGACTGAAGCTTTCTTT CSVARQPETEAFF
TRBJ2-7 TRBV5-4 - TRBD1 TGTGCCAGCAGCTTAGGGACAGGGGGCAGCTACGAGCAGTACTTC CASSLGTGGSYEQYF
TRBJ1-1 TRBV30 - - TGTGCCTGGAGTACCGGACAACCGAACACTGAAGCTTTCTTT CAWSTGQPNTEAFF
TRBJ1-1 TRBV11-2 once TRBD1 TGTGCCAGCAGCGCTGACAGGGTTGGCACTGAAGCTTTCTTT CASSADRVGTEAFF
TRBJ2-6 TRBV5-4 once - TGTGCCAGCCGGGACAGGGCCAACGTCCTGACTTTC CASRDRANVLTF
TRBJ1-1 TRBV2 - - TGTGCCAGCAGTGGGGGGTGGCGGGACGCTGAAGCTTTCTTT CASSGGWRDAEAFF
TRBJ2-1 TRBV20-1 once - TGCAGTGCTAGAGAGGGGGTCTCCTACAATGAGCAGTTCTTC CSAREGVSYNEQFF
TRBJ1-1 TRBV19 few TRBD1 TGTGCCAGTAGTGCGGACAGGACCAACACTGAAGCTTTCTTT CASSADRTNTEAFF
TRBJ2-5 TRBV3-1 - - TGTGCCAGCAGCCTGGCAGGGAGGCCCAGAGAGACCCAGTACTTC CASSLAGRPRETQYF
TRBJ2-1 TRBV9 once - TGTGCCAGCAGCGTAGCGGGACTTCAAATCGGCCACAATGAGCAGTTCTTC CASSVAGLQIGHNEQFF
TRBJ2-2 TRBV7-9 - TRBD2 TGTGCCAGCAGCCGGACTAGCGGGGGCGGGGAGCTGTTTTTT CASSRTSGGGELFF